This T cell receptor beta chain was sequenced in a study (dated by TCRdb to about 2015). Background on the whole study: The study tested whether tumor-infiltrating Tregs in breast cancer are recruited from blood Tregs or converted in situ from other CD4+ T cell subsets. Beyond this particular receptor, the publication reports: The greatest overlap of tumor-infiltrating Treg TCR alpha and beta sequences was observed with tumor naive CD4+ T cells, followed by blood naive CD4+ T cells. Rather than covering whole repertoires, validation in the larger cohort was restricted to a single TCR beta V-J rearrangement. The TCR gene usage of tumor memory CD4+ T cells clustered together with blood and lymph node memory CD4+ cells and with lymph node naive CD4+ cells.

This clonotype has a handful of counts. This clone's antigen is unknown. Qualities for individual bases were not recorded, and no much larger clone is one base off. CD4+CD25+CD127-/low cells were isolated as Tregs. Tregs, naive and memory CD4+ T cells from tumor, blood and ipsilateral draining lymph nodes of 4 or 5 breast cancer patients underwent full-length TCR alpha and beta sequencing. Mononuclear cells from lymph nodes or around 50 ml of peripheral blood were isolated by Ficoll density gradient centrifugation. Sorted cell populations were confirmed by FACS to exceed 90% purity. Measured from the cysteine to the phenylalanine, the CDR3 is 14 residues long. Just CDR3 DNA is preserved here, 42 bases in frame from base 1. Trimming costs V 1 base and J 2 bases, and their ends lie 9 bases apart. Per the germline V gene, SGHAT is the CDR1 and FQNNGV is the CDR2. Amplification of full-length TCR variable regions was done by 5' RACE PCR using constant-region reverse primers, and this step was followed by semi-nested PCR with Nested Universal Primer A. Using the ReliaPrep RNA Cell Miniprep System, total RNA was extracted, and the SMARTer RACE 5'/3' Kit was then used to reverse transcribe the RNA into 5'RACE-ready cDNA. An Illumina MiSeq was used to sequence the full-length TCR alpha and beta libraries, which had been barcoded with multiplex adaptors. In the paper's pipeline: For each of nine subset-tissue groups, sequencing data from the five patients were combined, and the groups were compared by unsupervised clustering of TCR gene usage. Repertoire similarity was calculated with the Morisita-Horn index, weighting shared sequences by their contribution to each repertoire. TCRdb reprocessed the public reads (quality trimming at Q25 with fastp, clone calling with MiXCR) and kept in-frame beta chains. Each record represents a unique CDR3 protein, reported with the most common genes and DNA among its rows. Here the V and J calls rest on TCRdb's processing, not on the authors' analysis. A total of several thousand distinct CDR3 sequences appear in this sample, approximately 70% of them only once. 4% to 5% of the sample goes to the ten largest clones.

Sequences were obtained from Tregs sorted from blood. The receptor's source is a female donor with breast cancer. The sequence is built from TRBV11-2 and TRBJ2-7; the D gene is unclear. The DNA sequence reads TGTGCCAGCAGCTTAGTGGCCAGTACCTACGAGCAGTACTTC. It is translated as CASSLVASTYEQYF.